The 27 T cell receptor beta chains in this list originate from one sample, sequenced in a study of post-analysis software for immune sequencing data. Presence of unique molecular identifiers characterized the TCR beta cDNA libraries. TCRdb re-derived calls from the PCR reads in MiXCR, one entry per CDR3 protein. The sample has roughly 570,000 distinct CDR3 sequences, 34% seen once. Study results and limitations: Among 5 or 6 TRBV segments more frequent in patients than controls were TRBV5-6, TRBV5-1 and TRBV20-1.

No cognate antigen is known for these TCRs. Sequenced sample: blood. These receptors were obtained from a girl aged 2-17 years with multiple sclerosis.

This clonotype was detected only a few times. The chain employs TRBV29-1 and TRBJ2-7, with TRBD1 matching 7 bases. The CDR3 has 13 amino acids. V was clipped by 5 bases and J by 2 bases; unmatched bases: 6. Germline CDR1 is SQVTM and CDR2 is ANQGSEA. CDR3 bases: TGCAGCGTTCTAGACAGGGACACCTACGAGCAGTACTTC. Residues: CSVLDRDTYEQYF.

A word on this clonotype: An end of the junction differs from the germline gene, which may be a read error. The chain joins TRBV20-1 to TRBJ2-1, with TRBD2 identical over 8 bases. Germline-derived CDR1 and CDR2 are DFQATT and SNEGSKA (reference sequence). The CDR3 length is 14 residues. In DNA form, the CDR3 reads TGCAGTGCTAGAGACCGGGGGGGCCGTAATGGGCAGTTCTTC. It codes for CSARDRGGRNGQFF.

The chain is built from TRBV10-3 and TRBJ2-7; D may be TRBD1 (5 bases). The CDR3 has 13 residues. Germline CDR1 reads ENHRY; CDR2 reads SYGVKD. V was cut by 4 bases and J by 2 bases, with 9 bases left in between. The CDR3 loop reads CAISGDSTYEQYF. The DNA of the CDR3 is TGTGCCATCAGTGGTGACAGTACCTACGAGCAGTACTTC.

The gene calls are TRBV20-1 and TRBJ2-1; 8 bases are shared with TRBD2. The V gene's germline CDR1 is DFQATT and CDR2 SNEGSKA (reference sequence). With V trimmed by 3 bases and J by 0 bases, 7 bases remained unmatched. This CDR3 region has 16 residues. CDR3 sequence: CSASTSGGHSYNEQFF. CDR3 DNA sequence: TGCAGTGCTAGTACCAGCGGGGGCCACTCCTACAATGAGCAGTTCTTC.

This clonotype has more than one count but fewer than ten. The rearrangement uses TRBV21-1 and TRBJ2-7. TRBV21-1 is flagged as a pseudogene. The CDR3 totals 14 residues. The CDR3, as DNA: TGTGCCAGCAGCAAAGCAGGGAGCTCCTACGAGCAGTACTTC. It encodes CASSKAGSSYEQYF.

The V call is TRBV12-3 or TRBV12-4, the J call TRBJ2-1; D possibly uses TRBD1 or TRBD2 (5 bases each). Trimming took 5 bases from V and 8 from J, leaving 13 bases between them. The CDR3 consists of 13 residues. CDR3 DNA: TGTGCCAGCAGTCACGGGACGAATGATGAGCAGTTCTTC. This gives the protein CASSHGTNDEQFF.

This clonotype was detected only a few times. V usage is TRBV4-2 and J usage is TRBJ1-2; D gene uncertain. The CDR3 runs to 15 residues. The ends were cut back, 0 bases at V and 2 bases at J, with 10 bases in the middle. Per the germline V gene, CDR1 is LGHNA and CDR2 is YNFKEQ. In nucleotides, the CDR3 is TGTGCCAGCAGCCAAGATGGCAACCCGAACTATGGCTACACCTTC. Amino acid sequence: CASSQDGNPNYGYTF.

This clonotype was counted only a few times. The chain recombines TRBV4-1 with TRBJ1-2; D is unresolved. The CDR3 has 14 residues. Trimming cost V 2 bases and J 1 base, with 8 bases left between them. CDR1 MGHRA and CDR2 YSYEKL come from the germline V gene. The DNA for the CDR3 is TGCGCCAGCAGCCAACTGCCGTTTAACTATGGCTACACCTTC. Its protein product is CASSQLPFNYGYTF.

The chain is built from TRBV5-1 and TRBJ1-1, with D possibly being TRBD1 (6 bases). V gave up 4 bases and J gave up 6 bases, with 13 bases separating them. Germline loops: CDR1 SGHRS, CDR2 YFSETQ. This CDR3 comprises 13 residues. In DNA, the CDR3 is TGCGCCAGCAGCGTACTACAGGGCCCTGAAGCTTTCTTT. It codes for CASSVLQGPEAFF.

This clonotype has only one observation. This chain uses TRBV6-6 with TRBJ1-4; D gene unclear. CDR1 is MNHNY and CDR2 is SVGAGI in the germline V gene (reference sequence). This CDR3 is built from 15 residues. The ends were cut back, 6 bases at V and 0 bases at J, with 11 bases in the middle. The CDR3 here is CASRIQQATNEKLFF. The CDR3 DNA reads TGTGCCAGCAGGATACAGCAGGCAACTAATGAAAAACTGTTTTTT.

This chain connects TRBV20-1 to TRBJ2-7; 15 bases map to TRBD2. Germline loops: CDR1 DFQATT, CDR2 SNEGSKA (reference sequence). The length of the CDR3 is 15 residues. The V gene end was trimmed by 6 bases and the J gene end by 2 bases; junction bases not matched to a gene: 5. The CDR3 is CSATGLAGGTYEQYF. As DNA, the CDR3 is TGCAGTGCAACGGGACTAGCGGGGGGAACCTACGAGCAGTACTTC.

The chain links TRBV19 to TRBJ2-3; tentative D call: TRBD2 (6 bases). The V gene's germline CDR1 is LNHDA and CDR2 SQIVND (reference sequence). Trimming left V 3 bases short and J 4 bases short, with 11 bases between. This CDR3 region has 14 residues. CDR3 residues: CASSMGGTADTQYF. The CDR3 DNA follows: TGTGCCAGTAGTATGGGGGGAACTGCAGATACGCAGTATTTT.

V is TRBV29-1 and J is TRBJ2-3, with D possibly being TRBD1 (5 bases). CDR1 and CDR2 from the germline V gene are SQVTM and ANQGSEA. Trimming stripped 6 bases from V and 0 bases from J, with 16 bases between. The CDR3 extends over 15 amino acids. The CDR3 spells CSVVKTDPSTDTQYF. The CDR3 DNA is TGCAGCGTCGTGAAGACAGATCCTAGCACAGATACGCAGTATTTT.

The CDR3 protein is CATSDSPGPGWTSTNQPQHF. CDR3 sequence (DNA): TGTGCCACCAGTGATTCTCCGGGACCGGGTTGGACGAGCACCAATCAGCCCCAGCATTTT. The rearrangement uses TRBV24-1 and TRBJ1-5; weak D call: TRBD1 (5 bases). The CDR3 runs 20 residues. Trimming removed 2 bases at V and 3 bases at J, with 25 bases between. Germline values: CDR1 KGHDR, CDR2 SFDVKD.

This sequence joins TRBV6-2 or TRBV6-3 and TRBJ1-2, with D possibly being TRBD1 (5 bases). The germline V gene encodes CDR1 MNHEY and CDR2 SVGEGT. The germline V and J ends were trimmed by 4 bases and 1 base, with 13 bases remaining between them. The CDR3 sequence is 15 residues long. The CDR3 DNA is TGTGCCAGCAGTTCGGGACTCCAAATTAACTATGGCTACACCTTC. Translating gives CASSSGLQINYGYTF.

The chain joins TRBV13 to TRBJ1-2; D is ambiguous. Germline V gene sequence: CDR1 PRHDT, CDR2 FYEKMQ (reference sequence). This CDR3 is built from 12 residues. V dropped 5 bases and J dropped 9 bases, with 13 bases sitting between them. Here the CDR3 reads CASSGSLYSYTF. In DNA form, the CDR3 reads TGTGCCAGCAGCGGGTCGCTTTATAGCTACACCTTC. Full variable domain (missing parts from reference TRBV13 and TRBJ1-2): AAGVIQSPRHLIKEKRETATLKCYPIPRHDTVYWYQQGPGQDPQFLISFYEKMQSDKGSIPDRFSAQQFSDYHSELNMSSLELGDSALYFCASSGSLYSYTFGSGTRLTVV.

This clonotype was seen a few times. The CDR3 DNA reads TGTGCCAGCAGCCAAGGTTCCGGGCTGGAGACCCAGTACTTC. As protein: CASSQGSGLETQYF. This chain joins TRBV4-2 and TRBJ2-5; no clear D gene. The CDR3 has 14 amino acids. Germline V CDR1 and CDR2: LGHNA, YNFKEQ. Trimming removed 1 base at V and 5 bases at J, with 11 bases between.

The CDR3 region has the DNA TGCAGCGTTTCTATGACAGGGAGGCATAACACCGGGGAGCTGTTTTTT. Residues: CSVSMTGRHNTGELFF. The genes are TRBV29-1 and TRBJ2-2, with D tentatively TRBD1 (7 bases). With 5 bases removed from V and 2 bases from J, the gap between germline ends came to 18 bases. CDR3 length equals 16 residues. In germline, CDR1 is SQVTM, CDR2 ANQGSEA.

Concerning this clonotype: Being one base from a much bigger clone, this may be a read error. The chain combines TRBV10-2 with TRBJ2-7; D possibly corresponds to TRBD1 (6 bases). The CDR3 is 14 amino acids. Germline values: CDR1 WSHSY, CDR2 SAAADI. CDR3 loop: CASRDSDSHYEQHF. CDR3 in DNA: TGCGCCAGCAGGGACAGCGACTCCCACTACGAGCAGCACTTC.

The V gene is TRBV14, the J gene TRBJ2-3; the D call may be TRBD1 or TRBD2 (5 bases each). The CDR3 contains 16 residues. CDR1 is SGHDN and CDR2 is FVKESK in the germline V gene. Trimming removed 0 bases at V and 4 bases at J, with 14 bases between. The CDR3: CASSQERSGPADTQYF. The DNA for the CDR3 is TGTGCCAGCAGCCAAGAAAGATCGGGGCCGGCAGATACGCAGTATTTT. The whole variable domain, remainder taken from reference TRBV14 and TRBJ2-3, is EAGVTQFPSHSVIEKGQTVTLRCDPISGHDNLYWYRRVMGKEIKFLLHFVKESKQDESGMPNNRFLAERTGGTYSTLKVQPAELEDSGVYFCASSQERSGPADTQYFGPGTRLTVL.

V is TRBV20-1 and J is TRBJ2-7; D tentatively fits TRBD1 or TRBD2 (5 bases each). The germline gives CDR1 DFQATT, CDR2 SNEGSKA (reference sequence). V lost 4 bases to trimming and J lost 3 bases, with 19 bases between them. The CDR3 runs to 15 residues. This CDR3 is CSAILNRDGHYEQYF. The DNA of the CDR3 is TGCAGTGCTATTCTAAACCGGGACGGCCACTACGAGCAGTACTTC.

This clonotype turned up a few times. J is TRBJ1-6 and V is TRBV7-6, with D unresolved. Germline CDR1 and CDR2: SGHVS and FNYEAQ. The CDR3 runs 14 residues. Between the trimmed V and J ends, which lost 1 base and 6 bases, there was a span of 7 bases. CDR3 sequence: CASSLGTPNSPLHF. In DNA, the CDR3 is TGTGCCAGCAGCTTAGGGACTCCTAATTCACCCCTCCACTTT.

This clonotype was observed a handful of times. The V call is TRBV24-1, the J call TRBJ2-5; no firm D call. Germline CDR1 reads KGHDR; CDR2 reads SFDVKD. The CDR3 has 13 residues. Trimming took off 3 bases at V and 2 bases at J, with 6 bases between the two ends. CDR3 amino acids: CATSDGNQETQYF. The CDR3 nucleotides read TGTGCCACCAGTGATGGGAATCAAGAGACCCAGTACTTC.

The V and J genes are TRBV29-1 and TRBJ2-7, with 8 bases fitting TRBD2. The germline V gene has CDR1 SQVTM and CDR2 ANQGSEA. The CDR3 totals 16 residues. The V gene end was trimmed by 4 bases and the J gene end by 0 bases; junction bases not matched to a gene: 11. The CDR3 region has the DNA TGCAGCGTTGGAGATCTAGCGGGCGGGAGCTCCTACGAGCAGTACTTC. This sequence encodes CSVGDLAGGSSYEQYF.

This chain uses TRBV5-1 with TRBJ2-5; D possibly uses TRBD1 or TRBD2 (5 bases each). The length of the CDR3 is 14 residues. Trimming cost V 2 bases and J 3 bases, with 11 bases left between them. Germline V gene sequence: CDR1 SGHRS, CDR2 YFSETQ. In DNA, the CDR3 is TGCGCCAGCAGCTTCGAGGGGTTCGAAGAGACCCAGTACTTC. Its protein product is CASSFEGFEETQYF.

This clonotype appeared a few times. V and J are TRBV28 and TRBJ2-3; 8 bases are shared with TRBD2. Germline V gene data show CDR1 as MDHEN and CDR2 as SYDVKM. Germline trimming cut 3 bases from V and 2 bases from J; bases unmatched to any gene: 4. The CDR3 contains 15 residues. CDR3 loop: CASSFSGGFTDTQYF. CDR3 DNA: TGTGCCAGCAGTTTCAGCGGGGGATTCACAGATACGCAGTATTTT.

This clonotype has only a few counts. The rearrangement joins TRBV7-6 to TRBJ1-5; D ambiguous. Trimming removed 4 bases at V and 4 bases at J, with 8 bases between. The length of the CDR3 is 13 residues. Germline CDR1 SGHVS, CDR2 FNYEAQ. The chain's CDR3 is CASSSLPNQPQHF. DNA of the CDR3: TGTGCCAGCAGCTCCCTACCGAATCAGCCCCAGCATTTT.